A single sample is the source of the 2 T cell receptor beta chains below, sequenced in a study of blood T cell repertoires in COVID-19. The method was immunoSEQ multiplex PCR; TCRdb's version includes in-frame clones alone and lacks a portion of them. The sample holds roughly 200,000 clones; more than 75% are singletons and the top ten take about 9.6%. Sample: PBMCs or T cells enriched from blood (not recorded which). The receptors were sampled from a woman in her 30s who had recovered from COVID-19.

The V and J genes are TRBV11-2 and TRBJ2-1; D gene uncertain. This CDR3 region has 13 residues. Germline V CDR1 and CDR2: SGHAT, FQNNGV. Trimming left V 5 bases short and J 13 bases short, with 18 bases between. The CDR3 loop is CASSKREVEVQFF. CDR3 in DNA: TGTGCCAGCAGCAAACGAGAGGTGGAAGTCCAGTTCTTC.

The rearrangement links TRBV19 to TRBJ2-7; weak D call: TRBD2 (5 bases). The CDR3 extends over 15 amino acids. In germline, CDR1 is LNHDA, CDR2 SQIVND (reference sequence). The V end lost 3 bases, the J end lost 7 bases, and 19 bases lay between the germline ends. CDR3 amino acids: CASSIGETELEEQYF. CDR3 sequence (DNA): TGTGCCAGTAGTATCGGGGAAACCGAGCTAGAGGAGCAGTACTTC. The variable domain in full, completed from reference TRBV19 and TRBJ2-7, reads DGGITQSPKYLFRKEGQNVTLSCEQNLNHDAMYWYRQDPGQGLRLIYYSQIVNDFQKGDIAEGYSVSREKKESFPLTVTSAQKNPTAFYLCASSIGETELEEQYFGPGTRLTVT.